The entry below gives a single T cell receptor beta chain sequence along with its context. As yet, its antigen is unknown. The entry originates in a study of cytomegalovirus exposure and HLA in healthy donors. Broader study findings: TCR beta V- and J-gene trimming was later associated with a missense DCLRE1C variant.

V was cut by 5 bases and J by 4 bases, with 18 bases left in between. This CDR3 spans 16 amino acids. The germline CDR1 and CDR2 sequences are SEHNR and FQNEAQ (reference sequence). PCR was performed using 60 Vbeta and 13 Jbeta primers. Sequencing used immunoSEQ multiplex PCR; TCRdb keeps in-frame clones, though not all of them. The sample lists 140,000 to 150,000 clones, roughly 90% occurring once. The TCR comes from a woman in her forties in good health and CMV-seronegative. Sequences were obtained from PBMCs. This chain joins TRBV7-9 and TRBJ2-1, with D possibly TRBD2 on 6 matching bases. The CDR3: CASSPSGAGSYNEQFF. The DNA of the CDR3 is TGTGCCAGCAGCCCCAGTGGAGCGGGTTCTTACAATGAGCAGTTCTTC.